This T cell receptor (beta chain) comes out of a study of blood T cell repertoires in COVID-19. Study-level information: Sample material is recorded as cDNA or gDNA derived from T cells, B-cell-depleted T cells, or PBMCs.

As processed by the authors: Estimated nucleated cell counts came from reference gene primer amplification. Only in-frame clones appear in the TCRdb table, and some are missing; sequencing was by immunoSEQ multiplex PCR. V and J calls and clone size are as listed in that table; D and trimming were resolved from the DNA. Here the sample spans under 250,000 clones, almost 85% being singletons. CDR3 length: 15 residues. Germline CDR1 reads MNHEY; CDR2 reads SMNVEV (reference sequence). V was trimmed by 8 bases and J by 4 bases, leaving 20 bases between them. Participants spanned ages 18 to 89 years and resided in roughly 26 US areas. In assigning cohorts, the study relied on participant-reported clinical history.

Sequencing was performed on PBMCs or T cells enriched from blood (not recorded which). This TCR derives from a woman aged 50 to 60 with acute COVID-19. J is TRBJ1-2 and V is TRBV27; a weak D match, TRBD1 (6 bases). The CDR3 spells CASGINYREFYGYTF. In nucleotides, the CDR3 is TGTGCCAGCGGCATTAATTACAGGGAATTCTATGGCTACACCTTC.